Sequencing of this TCR beta chain was carried out in a study of blood T cell repertoires in COVID-19. Across the study: The United States, Italy and Spain were the sources of the acute and convalescent COVID-19 samples. T cells, B-cell-depleted T cells, or PBMCs supplied cDNA or gDNA.

Per the original methods: Reference gene primer amplification in the assay estimated nucleated cell counts. This table comes from immunoSEQ multiplex PCR, and its TCRdb copy is limited to in-frame clones, with some not included. That table furnishes V, J and clone size, whereas the DNA furnished D and trimming. Of some 190,000 clones in the sample, about four fifths were seen once. This clonotype was obtained from a woman in her 70s with active or convalescent COVID-19. The specimen sequenced was peripheral blood.

The CDR3 region is CASQGGLPYGYTF. The CDR3 DNA reads as TGTGCCAGCCAAGGCGGGCTCCCATATGGCTACACCTTC. The chain uses TRBV5-6 and TRBJ1-2; D gene unclear. Germline loops: CDR1 SGHDT, CDR2 YYEEEE. This CDR3 is built from 13 residues. Between the trimmed V and J ends, which lost 7 bases and 5 bases, there was a span of 15 bases.